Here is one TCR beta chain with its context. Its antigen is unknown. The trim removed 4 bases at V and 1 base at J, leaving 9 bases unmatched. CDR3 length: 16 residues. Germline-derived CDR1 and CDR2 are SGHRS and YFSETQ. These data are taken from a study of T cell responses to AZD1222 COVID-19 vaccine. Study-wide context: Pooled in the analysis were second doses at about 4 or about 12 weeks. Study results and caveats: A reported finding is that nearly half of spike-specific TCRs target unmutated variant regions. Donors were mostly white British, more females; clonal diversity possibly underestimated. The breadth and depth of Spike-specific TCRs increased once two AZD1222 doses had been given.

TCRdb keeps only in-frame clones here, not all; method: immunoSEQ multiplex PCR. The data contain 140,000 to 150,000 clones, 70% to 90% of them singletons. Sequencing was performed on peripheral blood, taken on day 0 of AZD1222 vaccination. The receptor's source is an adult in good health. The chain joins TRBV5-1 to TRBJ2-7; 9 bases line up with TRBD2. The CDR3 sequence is CASSQQTSGPSYEQYF. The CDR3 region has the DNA TGCGCCAGCAGCCAACAGACTAGCGGCCCATCCTACGAGCAGTACTTC.